This T cell receptor (beta chain) appears in the sequencing data of a study of monozygotic twins with inflammatory bowel disease. Regarding the study as a whole: Twins with IBD had fewer clonotypes in common with others than healthy twins, particularly during disease activity.

Turning to this clonotype: Its antigen is as yet unknown.

The CDR3 length is 17 residues. Germline loops: CDR1 LNHDA, CDR2 SQIVND (reference sequence). TCRdb reanalyzed the 5' RACE reads and collapses them to one entry per CDR3 protein, without DNA. Its table records about 150,000 distinct CDR3 sequences. It was from whole blood, with no T cell sorting, that total RNA was isolated. The source material was blood. The rearrangement links TRBV19 to TRBJ2-1. This TCR derives from a human donor with ulcerative colitis or Crohn's disease, or a healthy co-twin of an affected twin (not recorded which). CDR3 sequence: CASSIDRGLTPYNEQFF.